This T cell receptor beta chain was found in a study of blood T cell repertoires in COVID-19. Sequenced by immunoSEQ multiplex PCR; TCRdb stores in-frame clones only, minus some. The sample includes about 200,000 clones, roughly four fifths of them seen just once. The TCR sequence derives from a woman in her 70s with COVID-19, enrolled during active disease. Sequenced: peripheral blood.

CDR3 sequence reads: CASSQGLENTEAFF. The CDR3 nucleotides are TGTGCCAGCAGCCAAGGACTAGAGAACACTGAAGCTTTCTTT. The rearrangement links TRBV3-1 (or the pseudogene TRBV3-2) to TRBJ1-1, with D unresolved. The CDR3 covers 14 residues. V was trimmed by 1 base and J by 1 base, leaving 7 bases between them. Germline V CDR1 and CDR2: LGHDT, YNNKEL (reference sequence).